The entry that follows covers one T cell receptor (beta chain) sequence. Its antigen is unknown. CDR1 and CDR2 (germline): SEHNR, FQNEAQ (reference sequence). The V gene end was trimmed by 5 bases and the J gene end by 5 bases; junction bases not matched to a gene: 5. This CDR3 is built from 13 residues. This sample was taken from a study of CD8+ T cells in alopecia areata. About the research overall: Severity in treated patients was scored by percentage of scalp area affected.

The treatment here: oral pan-JAK inhibitor, 5-10 mg twice daily. Reverse transcription of extracted RNA yielded cDNA, which provided the sequencing template. Generated by immunoSEQ multiplex PCR, the TCRdb table keeps only in-frame clones and is missing some. This table has about 100,000 clones, 60% appearing once. Study-wide results and caveats: Many of the expanded lesional clones endured in scalp and blood while on tofacitinib. Clonality was higher in lesional than normal scalp, especially in alopecia totalis/universalis.

The chain is built from TRBV7-9 and TRBJ2-7, with TRBD1 matching over 8 bases. Sequencing used CD8+ T cells sorted from blood, obtained between weeks 55 and 65, from a patient treated with tofacitinib. This sequence was found in a human donor with alopecia areata. This CDR3 reads CASSPQGAHEQYF. The DNA for the CDR3 is TGTGCCAGCAGCCCTCAGGGGGCCCACGAGCAGTACTTC.